This T cell receptor beta chain emerged from a study of blood T cell repertoires in COVID-19. Per the original methods: The authors estimated nucleated cell counts from reference gene primer amplification. Data came from immunoSEQ multiplex PCR; TCRdb stores just in-frame clones and leaves some out. D and trimming were read from the DNA, whereas the V and J calls and clone size are those reported in that table. The sample lists over 120,000 clones; roughly 80% were seen once. The sequenced sample was PBMCs or T cells enriched from blood (not recorded which). This clonotype originated in a man in his fifties or sixties who had recovered from COVID-19.

The CDR3 DNA reads TGTGCCAGCAGCGCCGGGACAGGGGGTCAGCCCCAGCATTTT. Protein sequence: CASSAGTGGQPQHF. The V call is TRBV9, the J call TRBJ1-5; 11 bases fit TRBD1. The CDR3 covers 14 residues. CDR1 is SGDLS, CDR2 YYNGEE, per germline. J gave up 6 bases and V 3 bases, and 2 bases lay outside the gene matches.